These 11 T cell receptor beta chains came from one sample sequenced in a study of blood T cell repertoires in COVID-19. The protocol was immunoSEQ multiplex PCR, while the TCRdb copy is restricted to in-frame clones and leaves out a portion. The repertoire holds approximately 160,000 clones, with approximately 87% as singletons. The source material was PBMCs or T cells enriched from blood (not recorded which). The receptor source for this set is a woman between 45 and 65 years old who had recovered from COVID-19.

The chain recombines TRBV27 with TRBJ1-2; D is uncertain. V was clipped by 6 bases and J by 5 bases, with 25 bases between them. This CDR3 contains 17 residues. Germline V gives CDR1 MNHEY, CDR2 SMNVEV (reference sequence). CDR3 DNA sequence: TGTGCCAGCAGGAGTTCCGGGTCAGGCCGACTAATATATGGCTACACCTTC. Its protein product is CASRSSGSGRLIYGYTF.

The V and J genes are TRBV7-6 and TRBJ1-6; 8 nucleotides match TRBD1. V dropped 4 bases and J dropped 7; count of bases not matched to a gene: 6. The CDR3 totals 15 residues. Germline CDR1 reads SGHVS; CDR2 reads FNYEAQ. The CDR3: CASSSGQGRNSPLHF. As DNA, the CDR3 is TGTGCCAGCAGCTCAGGACAGGGAAGAAATTCACCCCTCCACTTT.

The DNA of the CDR3 is TGTGCCAGCAGTGACCCAGGGTCCGTACATTTT. This sequence encodes CASSDPGSVHF. The chain carries TRBV28 and TRBJ1-5; maybe TRBD1 (5 bases). Trimming cost V 5 bases and J 16 bases, with 15 bases left between them. Germline V CDR1 and CDR2: MDHEN, SYDVKM. This CDR3 comprises 11 residues.

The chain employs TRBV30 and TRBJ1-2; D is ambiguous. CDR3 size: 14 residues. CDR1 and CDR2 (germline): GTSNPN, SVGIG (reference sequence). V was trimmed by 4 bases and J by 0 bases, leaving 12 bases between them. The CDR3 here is CAWISHRANYGYTF. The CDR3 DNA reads TGTGCCTGGATATCTCACAGAGCTAACTATGGCTACACCTTC.

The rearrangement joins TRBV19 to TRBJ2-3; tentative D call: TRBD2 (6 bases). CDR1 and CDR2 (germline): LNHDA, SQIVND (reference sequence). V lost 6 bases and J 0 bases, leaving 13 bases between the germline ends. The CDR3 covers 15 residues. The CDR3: CASRRDHVSTDTQYF. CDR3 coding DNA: TGTGCCAGTAGGCGGGACCACGTTAGCACAGATACGCAGTATTTT.

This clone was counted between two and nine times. The CDR3 DNA is TGTGCCAGCAGCGGCAGGTCTGGGGCCAACGTCCTGACTTTC. It encodes CASSGRSGANVLTF. J is TRBJ2-6 and V is TRBV7-2; no definite D call. This CDR3 contains 14 residues. Germline-derived CDR1 and CDR2 are SGHTA and FQGNSA. With 5 bases removed from V and 1 base from J, the gap between germline ends came to 6 bases.

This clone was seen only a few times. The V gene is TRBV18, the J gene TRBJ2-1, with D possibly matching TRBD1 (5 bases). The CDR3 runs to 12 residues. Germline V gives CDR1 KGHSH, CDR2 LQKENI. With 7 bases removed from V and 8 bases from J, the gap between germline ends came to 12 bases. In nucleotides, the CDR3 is TGTGCCAGCTTCATACAGGTCGATGAGCAGTTCTTC. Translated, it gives CASFIQVDEQFF.

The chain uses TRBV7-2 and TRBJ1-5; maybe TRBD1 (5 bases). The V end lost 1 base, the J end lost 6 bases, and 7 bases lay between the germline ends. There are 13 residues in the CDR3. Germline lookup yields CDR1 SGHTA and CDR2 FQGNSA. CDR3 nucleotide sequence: TGTGCCAGCAGCTTAGGCAGGGTTCAGCCCCAGCATTTT. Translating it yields CASSLGRVQPQHF.

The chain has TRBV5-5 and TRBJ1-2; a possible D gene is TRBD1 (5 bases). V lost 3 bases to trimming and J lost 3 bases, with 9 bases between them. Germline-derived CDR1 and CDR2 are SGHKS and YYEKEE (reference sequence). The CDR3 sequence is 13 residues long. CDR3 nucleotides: TGTGCCAGCAGCTCCAGGGAGGACTATGGCTACACCTTC. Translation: CASSSREDYGYTF.

The CDR3 DNA reads as TGCGCCAGCAGTGAGGCTAGGGGTGGTGAAGCTTTCTTT. Translating gives CASSEARGGEAFF. This chain connects TRBV10-2 to TRBJ1-1; tentatively, D is TRBD1 (5 bases). CDR1 and CDR2 (germline): WSHSY, SAAADI. This CDR3 region has 13 residues. With 2 bases removed from V and 7 bases from J, the gap between germline ends came to 11 bases.

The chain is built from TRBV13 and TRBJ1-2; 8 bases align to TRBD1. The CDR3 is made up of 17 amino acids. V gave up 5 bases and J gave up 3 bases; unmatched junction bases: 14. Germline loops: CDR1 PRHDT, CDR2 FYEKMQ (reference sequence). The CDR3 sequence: CASSLPPTRGLDYGYTF. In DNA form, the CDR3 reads TGTGCCAGCAGCCTACCGCCAACCAGGGGGCTCGACTATGGCTACACCTTC.